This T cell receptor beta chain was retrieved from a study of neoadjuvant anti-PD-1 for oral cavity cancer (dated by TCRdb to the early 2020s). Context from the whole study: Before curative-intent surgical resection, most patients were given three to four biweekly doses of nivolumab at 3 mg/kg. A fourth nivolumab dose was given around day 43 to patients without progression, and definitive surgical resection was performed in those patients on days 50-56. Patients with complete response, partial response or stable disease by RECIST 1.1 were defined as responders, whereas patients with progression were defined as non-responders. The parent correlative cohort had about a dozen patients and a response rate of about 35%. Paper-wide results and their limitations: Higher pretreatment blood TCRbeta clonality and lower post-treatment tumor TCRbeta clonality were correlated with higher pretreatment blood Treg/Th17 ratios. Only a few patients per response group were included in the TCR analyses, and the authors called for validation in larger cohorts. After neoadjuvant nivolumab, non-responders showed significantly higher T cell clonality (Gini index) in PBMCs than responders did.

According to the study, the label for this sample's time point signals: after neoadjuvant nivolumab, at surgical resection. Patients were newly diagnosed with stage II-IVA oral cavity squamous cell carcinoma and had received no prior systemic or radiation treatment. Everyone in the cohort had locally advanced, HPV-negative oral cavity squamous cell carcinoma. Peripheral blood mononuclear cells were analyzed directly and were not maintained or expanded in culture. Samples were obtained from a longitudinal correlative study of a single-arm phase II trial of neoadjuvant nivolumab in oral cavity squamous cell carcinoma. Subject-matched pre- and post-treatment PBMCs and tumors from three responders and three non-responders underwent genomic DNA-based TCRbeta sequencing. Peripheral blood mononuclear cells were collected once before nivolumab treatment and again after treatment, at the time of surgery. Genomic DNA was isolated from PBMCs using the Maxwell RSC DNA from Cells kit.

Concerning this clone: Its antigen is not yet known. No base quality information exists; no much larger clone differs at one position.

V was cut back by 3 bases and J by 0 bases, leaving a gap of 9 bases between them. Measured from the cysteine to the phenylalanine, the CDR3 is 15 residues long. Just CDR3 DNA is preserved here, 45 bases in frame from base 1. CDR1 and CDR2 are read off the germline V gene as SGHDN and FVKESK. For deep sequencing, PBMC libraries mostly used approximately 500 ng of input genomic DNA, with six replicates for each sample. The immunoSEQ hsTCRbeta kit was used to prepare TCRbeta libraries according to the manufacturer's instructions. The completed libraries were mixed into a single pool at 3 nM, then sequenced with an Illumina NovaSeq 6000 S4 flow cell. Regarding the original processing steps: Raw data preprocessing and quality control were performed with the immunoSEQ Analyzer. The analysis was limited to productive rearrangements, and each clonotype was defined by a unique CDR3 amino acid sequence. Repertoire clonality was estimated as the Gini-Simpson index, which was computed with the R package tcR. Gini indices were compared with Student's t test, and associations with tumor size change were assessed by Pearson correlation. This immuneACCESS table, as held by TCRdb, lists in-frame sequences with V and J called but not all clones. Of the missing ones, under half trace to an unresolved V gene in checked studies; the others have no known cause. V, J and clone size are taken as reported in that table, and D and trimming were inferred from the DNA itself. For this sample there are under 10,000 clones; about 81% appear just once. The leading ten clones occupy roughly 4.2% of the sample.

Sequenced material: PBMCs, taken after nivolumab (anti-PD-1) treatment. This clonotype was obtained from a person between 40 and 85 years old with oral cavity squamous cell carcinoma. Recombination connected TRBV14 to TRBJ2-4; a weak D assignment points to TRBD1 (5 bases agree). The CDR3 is CASSQAGLAKNIQYF. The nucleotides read TGTGCCAGCAGCCAGGCAGGGCTAGCCAAAAACATTCAGTACTTC.